A selection of T cell receptor beta chains follows, all from one sample in a study of PD-1 blockade in classical Hodgkin lymphoma. The assay was immunoSEQ multiplex PCR, and TCRdb's table has in-frame clones only and misses some. This repertoire shows 46,000 or so clones, about 78% found once; its top ten account for approximately 20%. Sequencing was performed on peripheral blood mononuclear cells (PBMCs), taken before the second cycle of nivolumab. The receptors come from a human donor with classical Hodgkin lymphoma. The CDR3 runs from the conserved cysteine through the conserved F or W. The D gene is left open where the match is weak. Clone size appears in some rows only: once, few, many, or a class for an expanded clone.

V,D,size,J,CDR3,DNA
TRBV28,TRBD1,NA,TRBJ1-3,CASSLLGGQGAAGNTIYF,TGTGCCAGCAGTTTATTGGGGGGACAGGGGGCAGCAGGAAACACCATATATTTT
TRBV5-1,NA,NA,TRBJ1-1,CATAPGSAGEAFF,TGCGCCACAGCCCCAGGGAGTGCAGGTGAAGCTTTCTTT
TRBV13,TRBD1,NA,TRBJ2-7,CASSLQGAEHEQYF,TGTGCCAGCAGCCTACAGGGGGCAGAGCACGAGCAGTACTTC
TRBV21-1,NA,NA,TRBJ2-3,CASRDTDTDTQYF,TGTGCCAGCAGGGACACAGACACAGATACGCAGTATTTT
TRBV30,NA,few,TRBJ1-1,CAWSVSKRLQVRNTEAFF,TGTGCCTGGAGTGTAAGCAAGCGGCTCCAGGTTAGGAACACTGAAGCTTTCTTT
TRBV5-1,TRBD2,few,TRBJ2-5,CASRNTGTTPETQYF,TGCGCCAGCAGGAATACCGGGACTACCCCGGAGACCCAGTACTTC
TRBV21-1,NA,NA,TRBJ2-7,CASSKVQVVHEQYF,TGTGCCAGCAGCAAAGTTCAGGTAGTCCACGAGCAGTACTTC
TRBV6-5,NA,NA,TRBJ1-1,CASSYGFVNTEAFF,TGTGCCAGCAGTTATGGGTTCGTGAACACTGAAGCTTTCTTT
TRBV7-9,TRBD1,NA,TRBJ2-5,CASSRRTGGETQYF,TGTGCCAGCAGCAGAAGGACAGGAGGAGAGACCCAGTACTTC
TRBV5-6,NA,NA,TRBJ1-3,CASSLGRSGNTIYF,TGTGCCAGCAGCTTGGGGCGTTCTGGAAACACCATATATTTT
TRBV7-2,NA,NA,TRBJ1-2,CASSLATRGYTF,TGTGCCAGCAGCTTAGCGACGCGGGGCTACACCTTC
TRBV6-1,TRBD1,NA,TRBJ1-1,CASIFDRVSTEAFF,TGTGCCAGCATCTTCGACAGGGTTAGCACTGAAGCTTTCTTT
TRBV30,NA,NA,TRBJ1-6,CAWSLAARDNSPLHF,TGTGCCTGGAGTCTGGCAGCGAGGGATAATTCACCCCTCCACTTT
TRBV5-4,NA,few,TRBJ1-1,CASSAPRGEAFF,TGTGCCAGCAGCGCCCCTCGGGGGGAAGCTTTCTTT
TRBV5-5,NA,NA,TRBJ2-7,CASSRDPSSYEQYF,TGTGCCAGCAGCCGGGACCCTTCCTCCTACGAGCAGTACTTC
TRBV14,NA,NA,TRBJ1-5,CASSQDGGVGNQPQHF,TGTGCCAGCAGCCAAGATGGAGGGGTTGGCAATCAGCCCCAGCATTTT
TRBV18,TRBD1,NA,TRBJ1-4,CASSPPTGDRGPQKLFF,TGTGCCAGCTCACCACCGACGGGGGACAGGGGCCCGCAAAAACTGTTTTTT
TRBV11-2,NA,NA,TRBJ1-1,CASSLDSTEAFF,TGTGCCAGCAGCTTAGATTCCACTGAAGCTTTCTTT
TRBV11-2,NA,NA,TRBJ1-5,CASSPTRYQPQHF,TGTGCCAGCAGCCCGACCCGGTATCAGCCCCAGCATTTT
TRBV7-2,NA,many,TRBJ2-7,CASSLNPGLYEQYF,TGTGCCAGCAGCTTAAACCCCGGCCTCTACGAGCAGTACTTC
TRBV5-1,NA,NA,TRBJ1-3,CASSLGASGNTIYF,TGCGCCAGCAGCTTGGGGGCCTCTGGAAACACCATATATTTT
TRBV5-1,NA,NA,TRBJ2-3,CASSLEASYTDTQYF,TGCGCCAGCAGCTTGGAAGCGTCTTACACAGATACGCAGTATTTT
TRBV4-2,NA,NA,TRBJ2-2,CASSQEWGLDTGELFF,TGTGCCAGCAGCCAAGAATGGGGGTTGGACACCGGGGAGCTGTTTTTT
TRBV9,NA,NA,TRBJ1-1,CASSVTGEGIVAFF,TGTGCCAGCAGCGTTACGGGGGAGGGTATCGTGGCCTTCTTT
TRBV9,NA,NA,TRBJ2-1,CASSPGNEQFF,TGTGCCAGCAGCCCAGGCAATGAGCAGTTCTTC
TRBV11-2,NA,NA,TRBJ1-1,CASSLDRGVPGAFF,TGTGCCAGCAGCTTAGATAGGGGCGTACCGGGCGCTTTCTTT
TRBV2,TRBD1,NA,TRBJ1-5,CASISDRSNQPQHF,TGTGCCAGCATTTCGGACAGGAGCAATCAGCCCCAGCATTTT
TRBV9,NA,NA,TRBJ2-2,CASSVNTGELFF,TGTGCCAGCAGCGTTAACACCGGGGAGCTGTTTTTT
TRBV19,NA,NA,TRBJ2-6,CASSARFGANVLTF,TGTGCCAGTAGTGCTCGGTTTGGGGCCAACGTCCTGACTTTC
TRBV6-7,NA,NA,TRBJ1-4,CASRFNEKLFF,TGTGCCAGCAGATTCAATGAAAAACTGTTTTTT
TRBV6-4,TRBD1,once,TRBJ2-3,CASSDSSGGPDTQYF,TGTGCCAGCAGTGACTCATCAGGGGGCCCCGATACGCAGTATTTT
TRBV19,NA,NA,TRBJ1-2,CASSTHGYGYTF,TGTGCCAGTAGTACCCACGGTTATGGCTACACCTTC
TRBV5-1,TRBD1,NA,TRBJ2-2,CASYRGLTSSTGELFF,TGCGCCAGTTACAGGGGGTTAACAAGCAGCACCGGGGAGCTGTTTTTT
TRBV7-3,NA,NA,TRBJ1-1,CASSLNGRRVNTEAFF,TGTGCCAGCAGCTTAAACGGAAGAAGGGTGAACACTGAAGCTTTCTTT
TRBV18,TRBD1,NA,TRBJ1-1,CASSPGQGTEAFF,TGTGCCAGCTCGCCAGGACAGGGGACTGAAGCTTTCTTT
TRBV6-1,NA,NA,TRBJ2-7,CASSEVIIRASSYEQYF,TGTGCCAGCAGTGAAGTCATCATCAGGGCCAGCTCCTACGAGCAGTACTTC
TRBV6-5,NA,few,TRBJ1-2,CASSDERYGYTF,TGTGCCAGCAGTGACGAGAGATATGGCTACACCTTC
TRBV28,TRBD1,once,TRBJ1-1,CASSSAGGGTEAFF,TGTGCCAGCAGTTCAGCAGGGGGCGGCACTGAAGCTTTCTTT
TRBV5-4,NA,NA,TRBJ2-2,CASSLVGGPNGELFF,TGTGCCAGCAGCTTGGTGGGGGGGCCTAACGGGGAGCTGTTTTTT
TRBV5-6,NA,NA,TRBJ2-6,CASSFLIQVSGANVLTF,TGTGCCAGCAGCTTTCTTATCCAAGTCTCTGGGGCCAACGTCCTGACTTTC
TRBV5-1,NA,many,TRBJ2-7,CASSLGKGYKYEQYF,TGCGCCAGCAGCCTGGGGAAAGGGTACAAGTACGAGCAGTACTTC
TRBV18,NA,NA,TRBJ2-3,CASSPGQGGTDTQYF,TGTGCCAGCTCACCAGGGCAGGGAGGCACAGATACGCAGTATTTT
TRBV4-2,NA,NA,TRBJ2-2,CASSQAQGGSDGELFF,TGTGCCAGCAGCCAAGCCCAAGGGGGGTCGGACGGGGAGCTGTTTTTT
TRBV10-3,NA,NA,TRBJ2-2,CAISETEIGELFF,TGTGCCATCAGTGAAACAGAGATTGGGGAGCTGTTTTTT
TRBV4-1,TRBD1,NA,TRBJ1-1,CASSLRTEQGTEAFF,TGCGCCAGCAGCCTCCGGACGGAACAGGGGACTGAAGCTTTCTTT
TRBV11-3,NA,NA,TRBJ2-7,CASSPRGAVYEQYF,TGTGCCAGCAGCCCAAGGGGAGCAGTCTACGAGCAGTACTTC
TRBV6-5,NA,NA,TRBJ1-1,CASSRVGTEAFF,TGTGCCAGCAGTCGGGTGGGGACTGAAGCTTTCTTT
TRBV27,TRBD2,NA,TRBJ2-3,CASRRGLAPDTQYF,TGTGCCAGCAGGAGGGGACTAGCCCCAGATACGCAGTATTTT
TRBV19,TRBD1,NA,TRBJ2-2,CASSIGQGDWTGELFF,TGTGCCAGTAGTATCGGACAGGGGGATTGGACCGGGGAGCTGTTTTTT
TRBV9,NA,NA,TRBJ2-3,CASSVVAGPDTQYF,TGTGCCAGCAGCGTAGTTGCAGGCCCAGATACGCAGTATTTT
TRBV29-1,TRBD1,once,TRBJ1-3,CSVALQGAKDGNTIYF,TGCAGCGTTGCTTTACAGGGGGCGAAGGATGGAAACACCATATATTTT